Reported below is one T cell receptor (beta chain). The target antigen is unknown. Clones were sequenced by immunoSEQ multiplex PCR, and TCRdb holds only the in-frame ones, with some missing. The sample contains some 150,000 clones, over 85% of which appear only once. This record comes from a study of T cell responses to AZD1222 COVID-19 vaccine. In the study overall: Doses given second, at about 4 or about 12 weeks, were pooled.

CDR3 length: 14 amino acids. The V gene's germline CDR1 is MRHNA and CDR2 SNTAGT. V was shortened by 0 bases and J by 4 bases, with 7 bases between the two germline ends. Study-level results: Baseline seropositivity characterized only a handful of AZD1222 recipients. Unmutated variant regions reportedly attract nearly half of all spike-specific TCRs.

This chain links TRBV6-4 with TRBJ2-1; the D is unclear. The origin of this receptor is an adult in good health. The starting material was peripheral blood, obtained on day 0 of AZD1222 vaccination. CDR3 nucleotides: TGTGCCAGCAGTGACTCTCCCGTATACAATGAGCAGTTCTTC. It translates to CASSDSPVYNEQFF.